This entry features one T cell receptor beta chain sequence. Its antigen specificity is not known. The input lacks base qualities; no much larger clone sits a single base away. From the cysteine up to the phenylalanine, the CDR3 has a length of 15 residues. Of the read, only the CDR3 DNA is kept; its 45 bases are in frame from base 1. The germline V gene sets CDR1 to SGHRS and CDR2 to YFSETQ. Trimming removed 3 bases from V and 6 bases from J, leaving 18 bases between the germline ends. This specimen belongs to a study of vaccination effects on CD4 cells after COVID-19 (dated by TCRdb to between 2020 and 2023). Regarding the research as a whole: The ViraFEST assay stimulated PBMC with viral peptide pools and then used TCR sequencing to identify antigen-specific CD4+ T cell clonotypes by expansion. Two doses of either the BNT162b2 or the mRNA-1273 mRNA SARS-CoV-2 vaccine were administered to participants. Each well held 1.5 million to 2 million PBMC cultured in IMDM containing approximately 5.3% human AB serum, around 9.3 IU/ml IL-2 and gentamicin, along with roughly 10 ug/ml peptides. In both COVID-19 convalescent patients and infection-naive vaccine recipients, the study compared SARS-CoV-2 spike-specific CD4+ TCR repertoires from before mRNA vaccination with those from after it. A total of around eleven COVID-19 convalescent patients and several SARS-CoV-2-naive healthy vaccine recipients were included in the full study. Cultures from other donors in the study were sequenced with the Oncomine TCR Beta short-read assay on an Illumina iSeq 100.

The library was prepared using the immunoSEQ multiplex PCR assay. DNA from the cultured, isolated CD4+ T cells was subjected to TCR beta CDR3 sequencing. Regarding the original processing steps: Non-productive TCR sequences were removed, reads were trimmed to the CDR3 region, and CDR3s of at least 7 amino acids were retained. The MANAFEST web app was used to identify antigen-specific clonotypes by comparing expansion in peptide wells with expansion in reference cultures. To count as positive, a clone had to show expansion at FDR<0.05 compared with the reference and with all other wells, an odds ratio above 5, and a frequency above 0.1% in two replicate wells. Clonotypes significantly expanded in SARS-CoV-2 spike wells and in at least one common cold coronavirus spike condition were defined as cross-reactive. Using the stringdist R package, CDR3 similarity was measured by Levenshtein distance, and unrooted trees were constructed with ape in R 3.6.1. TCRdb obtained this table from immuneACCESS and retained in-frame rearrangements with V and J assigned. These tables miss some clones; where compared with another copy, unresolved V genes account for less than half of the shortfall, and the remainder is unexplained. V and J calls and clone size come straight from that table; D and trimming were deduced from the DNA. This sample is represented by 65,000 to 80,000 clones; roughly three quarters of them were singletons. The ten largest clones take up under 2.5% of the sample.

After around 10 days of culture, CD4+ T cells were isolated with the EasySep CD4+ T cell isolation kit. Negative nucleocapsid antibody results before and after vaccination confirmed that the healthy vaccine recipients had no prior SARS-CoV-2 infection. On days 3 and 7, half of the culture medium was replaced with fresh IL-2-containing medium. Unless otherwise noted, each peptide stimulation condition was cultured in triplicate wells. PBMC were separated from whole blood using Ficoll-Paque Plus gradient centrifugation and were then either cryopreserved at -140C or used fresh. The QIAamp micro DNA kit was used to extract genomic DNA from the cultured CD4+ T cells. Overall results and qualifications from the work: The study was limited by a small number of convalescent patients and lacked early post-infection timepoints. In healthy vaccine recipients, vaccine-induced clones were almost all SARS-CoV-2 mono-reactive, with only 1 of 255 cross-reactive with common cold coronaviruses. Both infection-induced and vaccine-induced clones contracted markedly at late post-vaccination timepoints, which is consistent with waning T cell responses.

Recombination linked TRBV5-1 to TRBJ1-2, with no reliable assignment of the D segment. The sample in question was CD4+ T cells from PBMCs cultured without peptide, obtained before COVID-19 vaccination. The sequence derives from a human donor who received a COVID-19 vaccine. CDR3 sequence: CASSYSYGNENGYTF. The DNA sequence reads TGCGCCAGCAGCTACTCCTATGGAAATGAGAATGGCTACACCTTC.